The rows below give T cell receptor beta chains drawn from one sample of a study of blood T cells in healthy people across ages. TCRdb fed the 5' RACE reads into MiXCR, producing one record per CDR3 protein. Of more than 550,000 distinct CDR3 sequences in the sample, 22% were seen once. Input material: blood. These receptors were collected from a man in his 70s in good health. The CDR3 runs from the conserved cysteine through the conserved F or W. D genes are given only for firm matches. The size entry is marked missing in some rows and otherwise reads once, few, many or a size class.

v_call	clone_size	d_call	j_call	cdr3_nt	cdr3_aa
TRBV29-1	NA	TRBD1	TRBJ2-3	TGCAGCGTTCACCGGGACAGGGGTTCAGATACGCAGTATTTT	CSVHRDRGSDTQYF
TRBV29-1	few	TRBD1	TRBJ2-5	TGCAGCGTTGATTGGACAGGGGGTTCGGAGACCCAGTACTTC	CSVDWTGGSETQYF
TRBV9	NA	NA	TRBJ1-5	TGTGCCAGCAGGCCTAGAGGAGGGGGTAGTTACAGCAATCAGCCCCAGCATTTT	CASRPRGGGSYSNQPQHF
TRBV18	many	NA	TRBJ1-2	TGTGCCAGCTCACCACCGACCGTGGCAGACTATGGCTACACCTTC	CASSPPTVADYGYTF
TRBV27	NA	TRBD2	TRBJ2-1	TGTGCCAGCTGCACTAGCGGGCCCCGATACAATGAGCAGTTCTTC	CASCTSGPRYNEQFF
TRBV12-3/TRBV12-4	NA	NA	TRBJ2-3	TGTGCCAGCAAAGTCGCAGATACGCAGTATTTT	CASKVADTQYF
TRBV19	NA	NA	TRBJ2-5	TGTGCCTGCGCAGGGATACAAGAGACCCAGTACTTC	CACAGIQETQYF
TRBV7-9	few	TRBD1	TRBJ1-1	TGTGCCAGCACCCCGAGGGGGCAGGGGACTGAAGCTTTCTTT	CASTPRGQGTEAFF
TRBV12-3/TRBV12-4	NA	NA	TRBJ2-1	TGTGCCAGCAGTTTACCGGCTAGCGGCAGGGGTGAGCAGTTCTTC	CASSLPASGRGEQFF
TRBV2	NA	NA	TRBJ2-7	TGTGCCAGCAGGATGGAACAGGGCGCACTATACGAGCAGTACTTC	CASRMEQGALYEQYF
TRBV7-9	NA	NA	TRBJ2-4	TGTGCCAGCAGCACGGGGGGCGATAGGGACATTCAGTACTTC	CASSTGGDRDIQYF
TRBV9	NA	NA	TRBJ2-1	TGTGCCAGCAGCGTAGCAACAGGGTTCCGCAATGAGCAGTTCTTC	CASSVATGFRNEQFF
TRBV5-1	few	NA	TRBJ1-6	TGCGCCAGCAGGGTCGAAGGGACAATGAATTCACCCCTCCACTTT	CASRVEGTMNSPLHF
TRBV12-3/TRBV12-4	NA	TRBD1	TRBJ1-1	TGTGCCAGCAGTTCAACCCAGGGGGCCCGTGAAGCTTTCTTT	CASSSTQGAREAFF
TRBV7-2	NA	TRBD1	TRBJ2-1	TGTGCCAGCAGCCCTATACAGGGGGCGGGATACAATGAGCAGTTCTTC	CASSPIQGAGYNEQFF
TRBV2	NA	TRBD1	TRBJ2-3	TGTGCCAGCAGTAGGACAGGGCCACAAGATACGCAGTATTTT	CASSRTGPQDTQYF
TRBV9	NA	TRBD1	TRBJ2-1	TGTGCCAGCAGCGGTGGGACAGGCCCTTGGGGTGAGCAGTTCTTC	CASSGGTGPWGEQFF
TRBV5-1	many	NA	TRBJ2-7	TGCGCCAGCAGCTCACAGGGCAGCTCCTACGAGCAGTACTTC	CASSSQGSSYEQYF
TRBV7-8	many	NA	TRBJ2-2	TGTGCCAGCAGCTTAAACTGGGGAGCCACCGGGGAGCTGTTTTTT	CASSLNWGATGELFF
TRBV5-4	NA	NA	TRBJ2-3	TGTGCCAGCAGCTTACCCGGGTCGGGGGACACAGATACGCAGTATTTT	CASSLPGSGDTDTQYF
TRBV19	NA	NA	TRBJ2-6	TGTGCCAGTAGTGGCTTATTCTCCTTTGGGGCCAACGTCCTGACTTTC	CASSGLFSFGANVLTF
TRBV11-2	NA	NA	TRBJ2-7	TGTGCCAGCAGCCGGGGGGCGGAAAACGAGCAGTACTTC	CASSRGAENEQYF
TRBV4-1	NA	TRBD2	TRBJ2-5	TGCGCCAGCAGCCAATTTAGCGGGGGGACTATCCAAGAGACCCAGTACTTC	CASSQFSGGTIQETQYF
TRBV12-3/TRBV12-4	NA	NA	TRBJ2-5	TGTGCCAGCAGCCAAGGGAATTTAGGAGAGACCCAGTACTTC	CASSQGNLGETQYF
TRBV6-6	few	TRBD2	TRBJ2-1	TGTGCCAGCAGTGACTGGGGGGGTGAGCAGTTCTTC	CASSDWGGEQFF
TRBV24-1	NA	NA	TRBJ1-2	TGTGCCACCAGTGACAAAGACAGCCCAGCTAACTATGGCTACACCTTC	CATSDKDSPANYGYTF
TRBV7-9	few	TRBD2	TRBJ2-3	TGTGCCAGCAGCTTTAGCGGGGACACAGATACGCAGTATTTT	CASSFSGDTDTQYF
TRBV6-5	few	TRBD1	TRBJ1-2	TGTGCCAGCAGTCGACAGGGCCGGTATGGCTACACCTTC	CASSRQGRYGYTF
TRBV20-1	NA	NA	TRBJ2-3	TGCAGTGCTAGCTCTAATGGCCGGGGGCAAGATACGCAGTATTTT	CSASSNGRGQDTQYF
TRBV20-1	NA	TRBD2	TRBJ2-3	TGCAGTGCTAGAATCCCCCTACTAGCGGAGCACACAGATACGCAGTATTTT	CSARIPLLAEHTDTQYF
TRBV5-6	NA	NA	TRBJ1-5	TGTGCCAGCAGCTCGGGCGCCCAGCCCCAGCATTTT	CASSSGAQPQHF
TRBV11-2	NA	NA	TRBJ2-5	TGTGCCAGCTTGAGGCAGGCCAAGGAGACCCAGTACTTC	CASLRQAKETQYF
TRBV9	NA	TRBD1	TRBJ1-6	TGTGCCAGCAGCGTAGTAGGACAGGGCGATACACCCCTCCACTTT	CASSVVGQGDTPLHF
TRBV20-1	NA	NA	TRBJ1-3	TGCAGTGGCCGGGACTCTGGCAACACCATATATTTT	CSGRDSGNTIYF
TRBV7-8	many	TRBD2	TRBJ2-1	TGTGCCAGCACACGCGGTAGCGGGTTCCCAATCGGGAATGAGCAGTTCTTC	CASTRGSGFPIGNEQFF
TRBV27	few	TRBD2	TRBJ2-7	TGTGCCAGCAGTTCTTTAGCGGGGGGCGGGGAGCAGTACTTC	CASSSLAGGGEQYF
TRBV9	NA	TRBD2	TRBJ2-7	TGTGCCAGCAGCGTAGGCGAGCGGGACTCCTACGAGCAGTACTTC	CASSVGERDSYEQYF
TRBV5-1	NA	NA	TRBJ2-5	TGCGCCGGCAGCGCAGTCCAAGAGACCCAGTACTTC	CAGSAVQETQYF
TRBV2	NA	TRBD2	TRBJ2-3	TGTGCAGGCGCTAGCGGGGGGAGCACAGATACGCAGTATTTT	CAGASGGSTDTQYF
TRBV12-3/TRBV12-4	NA	NA	TRBJ2-6	TGTGCCAGCGTCGGAGGCTCTGGGGCCAACGTCCTGACTTTC	CASVGGSGANVLTF
TRBV5-1	NA	NA	TRBJ1-2	TGCGCCAGCAGCTTGGGAGGGGTTGATGGCTCCACCTTC	CASSLGGVDGSTF
TRBV6-2/TRBV6-3	few	TRBD2	TRBJ2-1	TGTGCCAGCAGTTGTCTAGCGGGAGGGCCATGCAATGAGCAGTTCTTC	CASSCLAGGPCNEQFF
TRBV6-5	few	NA	TRBJ1-2	TGTGCCAGCAGTTACTCGTTAAGGAACGGCTACACCTTC	CASSYSLRNGYTF
TRBV27	few	NA	TRBJ2-5	TGTGCCAGCAGCGTCGGTGGATGGGGGACCCAGTACTTC	CASSVGGWGTQYF